Listed below are T cell receptor beta chains from one sample, sequenced in a study of T cells in Graves' hyperthyroidism and ophthalmopathy. In TCRdb, the multiplex PCR reads were re-called with MiXCR into one record per CDR3 protein. Here the sample spans roughly 350,000 distinct CDR3 sequences, roughly 15% being singletons. Sequencing was done on a sample of blood. These receptors all stem from a woman aged 30 to 39 with Graves' ophthalmopathy. Both conserved end residues are part of each CDR3. The order of the fields is CDR3 DNA, CDR3 protein, V gene, D gene, J gene, clone size. The D gene is left open where the match is weak. Size values are once, few and many counts, or a class for expanded clones, and some rows have none.

cdr3_nt: TGTGCCAGCAGTTTAAGGGCCCAGTCCCTCTACGAGCAGTACTTC
cdr3_aa: CASSLRAQSLYEQYF
v_call: TRBV28
d_call: .
j_call: TRBJ2-7
clone_size: few

cdr3_nt: TGTGCCAGCAGCTTATTGCGGGGCCAGTACAATGAGCAGTTCTTC
cdr3_aa: CASSLLRGQYNEQFF
v_call: TRBV7-3
d_call: .
j_call: TRBJ2-1
clone_size: many

cdr3_nt: TGTGCCAGCAGCAAGGGGGAGGGACAGATGAACACTGAAGCTTTCTTT
cdr3_aa: CASSKGEGQMNTEAFF
v_call: TRBV3-1
d_call: TRBD1
j_call: TRBJ1-1
clone_size: many

cdr3_nt: TGTGCCAGCAGCCCACGGGACAGGGCGTACGAGCAGTACTTC
cdr3_aa: CASSPRDRAYEQYF
v_call: TRBV13
d_call: TRBD1
j_call: TRBJ2-7
clone_size: many

cdr3_nt: TGTGCCAGCAGCCCGCGCCGGGGAGTGACTAGCACAGATACGCAGTATTTT
cdr3_aa: CASSPRRGVTSTDTQYF
v_call: TRBV7-9
d_call: .
j_call: TRBJ2-3
clone_size: .

cdr3_nt: TGTGCCAGCAAAAAGCGGGGGATAGAGGATACGCAGTATTTT
cdr3_aa: CASKKRGIEDTQYF
v_call: TRBV6-1
d_call: TRBD2
j_call: TRBJ2-3
clone_size: many

cdr3_nt: TGCGCCAGCAGCTTGGTCGGAGAAAACATTCAGTACTTC
cdr3_aa: CASSLVGENIQYF
v_call: TRBV5-1
d_call: .
j_call: TRBJ2-4
clone_size: many

cdr3_nt: TGTGCCAGCAGCGCTGGGACGGCTGGTTACGAGCAGTACTTC
cdr3_aa: CASSAGTAGYEQYF
v_call: TRBV9
d_call: .
j_call: TRBJ2-7
clone_size: many

cdr3_nt: TGCAGTGCTCTGGGCTGGACTAGCGGCACAGATACGCAGTATTTT
cdr3_aa: CSALGWTSGTDTQYF
v_call: TRBV20-1
d_call: TRBD2
j_call: TRBJ2-3
clone_size: many

cdr3_nt: TGTGCCAGCAGTTTTGACACCTATTACAATGAGCAGTTCTTC
cdr3_aa: CASSFDTYYNEQFF
v_call: TRBV27
d_call: .
j_call: TRBJ2-1
clone_size: many

cdr3_nt: TGTGCCAGCAGGGGGACAGGGGTTTCCGGGGAGCTGTTTTTT
cdr3_aa: CASRGTGVSGELFF
v_call: TRBV7-6
d_call: TRBD1
j_call: TRBJ2-2
clone_size: many

cdr3_nt: TGTGCCAGCAGCCAAGGGTCTCTCGGGATACGATCACCCCTCCACTTT
cdr3_aa: CASSQGSLGIRSPLHF
v_call: TRBV3-1
d_call: .
j_call: TRBJ1-6
clone_size: few

cdr3_nt: TGTGCCAGCAGCTTACGGACAGGGCAAGATTCACCCCTCCACTTT
cdr3_aa: CASSLRTGQDSPLHF
v_call: TRBV13
d_call: TRBD1
j_call: TRBJ1-6
clone_size: many

cdr3_nt: TGTGCCAGCAGCGCAGACAGGTCCGACGAGCAGTACTTC
cdr3_aa: CASSADRSDEQYF
v_call: TRBV2
d_call: .
j_call: TRBJ2-7
clone_size: many

cdr3_nt: TGTGCCAGTAGTACTCCGAGGGACCGGGACAGTCCTCCAAAACTGTTTTTT
cdr3_aa: CASSTPRDRDSPPKLFF
v_call: TRBV19
d_call: TRBD1
j_call: TRBJ1-4
clone_size: .

cdr3_nt: TGTGCCACCAGAAGAGCGAGCTCCTACGAGCAGTACTTC
cdr3_aa: CATRRASSYEQYF
v_call: TRBV15
d_call: .
j_call: TRBJ2-7
clone_size: many

cdr3_nt: TGTGCCAGCAGTCCTACTTTGGCGGGCCGCACAGATACGCAGTATTTT
cdr3_aa: CASSPTLAGRTDTQYF
v_call: TRBV27
d_call: .
j_call: TRBJ2-3
clone_size: many

cdr3_nt: TGTGCCAGCAGTTTTGGGGGCACTTCCTACAATGAGCAGTTCTTC
cdr3_aa: CASSFGGTSYNEQFF
v_call: TRBV27
d_call: .
j_call: TRBJ2-1
clone_size: .

cdr3_nt: TGTGCCAGCAAGGCATACAACCACCTCAACTCTGGAAACACCATATATTTT
cdr3_aa: CASKAYNHLNSGNTIYF
v_call: TRBV12-3/TRBV12-4
d_call: .
j_call: TRBJ1-3
clone_size: few

cdr3_nt: TGTGCCAGCAGCCCGACACCCCTGTGGTATGGCTACACCTTC
cdr3_aa: CASSPTPLWYGYTF
v_call: TRBV5-5
d_call: .
j_call: TRBJ1-2
clone_size: many

cdr3_nt: TGTGCTAGTGTCACGGCAGGGTCCGGAGAGACCCAGTACTTC
cdr3_aa: CASVTAGSGETQYF
v_call: TRBV12-5
d_call: .
j_call: TRBJ2-5
clone_size: many